The source of this TCR beta chain is a study of prognosis after radiotherapy for stage I lung cancer. Across the study: Every lung cancer patient of the non-small cell type was deemed medically inoperable. Study observations and caveats: Patients with and without metastases reportedly differed in TRBV and TRBJ gene usage frequencies.

From genomic DNA, two-round multiplex PCR was used to amplify TCR beta CDR3. For every TRBV and TRBJ gene, a specific primer was used in first-round PCR. Universal primers drove the second round of PCR amplification. In TCRdb, the multiplex PCR reads were re-called with MiXCR into one record per CDR3 protein. The table lists tens of thousands of distinct CDR3 sequences, around 30% of them singletons. The CDR3 extends over 13 amino acids. Per the germline V gene, CDR1 is MNHEY and CDR2 is SVGEGT. V lost 5 bases to trimming and J lost 8 bases, with 13 bases between them. With regard to this clonotype: The antigen is not known. This clone may be a read error of a much larger clone one base away.

With two time points in the design, 4.5 to 7 milliliters of peripheral blood were drawn at each one. This sequence originates from a donor over 45 with non-small cell lung cancer. V gene TRBV6-2 or TRBV6-3 combines with J gene TRBJ2-4; D is perhaps TRBD1 (5 bases). This sample comprised PBMCs, obtained before or after stereotactic body radiation therapy (not recorded which). CDR3 sequence: CASSEPQGYIQYF. CDR3 bases: TGTGCCAGCAGTGAACCTCAGGGCTACATTCAGTACTTC.